This record concerns one TCR beta chain sequence. It has no known antigen specificity. Per-base quality was not reported, and no clone a single base away is much larger than it. This sample stems from a study of blood T cell repertoires in COVID-19 (dated by TCRdb to the early 2020s). Describing the broader study: The collaborator samples originated in the United States, Italy and Spain and spanned the acute and convalescent phases of COVID-19. The prospective study material was composed of cDNA or gDNA derived from T cells, B-cell-depleted T cells, or PBMCs. The dataset comprised deeply sampled blood TCRbeta repertoires from subjects exposed to, actively infected with, or recovered from COVID-19. The repertoires were released in a freely available public database intended as a resource for research on the immune response to SARS-CoV-2. Samples were obtained from the ongoing ImmuneRACE study (first 160 participants) and from over 1,000 subjects provided by 6 global collaborators. Nearly every sample came with metadata listing a de-identified subject ID, COVID-19 status, age in years and sex. Where available, HLA class I and class II types were obtained from metadata supplied by the sample provider rather than from assay-based typing. Results the study describes overall, beyond this receptor: The amount of clinical and demographic metadata varied by source and participant and was provided uncurated.

Sequences LGHDT (CDR1) and YNNKEL (CDR2) are obtained from the germline V gene (reference sequence). V is shortened by 4 bases, J by 6 bases, and the region joining them spans 17 bases. The CDR3, cysteine through phenylalanine, is 15 amino acids long. CDR3 DNA only is kept here, 45 bases in frame from base 1. Collaborating institutions collected whole blood in K2EDTA tubes following their own protocols. Collaborator samples were shipped for TCRbeta analysis as frozen whole blood, isolated PBMCs, or DNA extracted from either sample type. TCRbeta CDR3 regions were amplified from genomic DNA by means of the immunoSEQ Assay, a bias-controlled multiplex PCR. The original methods were these. The number of nucleated cells in each sample was estimated by amplification of reference gene primers within the assay. To quantify the absolute abundance of each unique TCRbeta CDR3 rearrangement, sequence reads were collapsed and filtered. Productive Simpson clonality was computed per sample as the square root of Simpson's diversity index over productive rearrangements. This is the immuneACCESS table as TCRdb keeps it, with only in-frame sequences that have V and J called. A part of the clones is gone; compared with another copy, unresolved V genes explain less than half, and the rest is unexplained. That table furnishes V, J and clone size, whereas the DNA furnished D and trimming. The sample includes over 150,000 clones, with approximately 80% observed a single time. In total, the top ten clones hold 8% to 9.5% of the sample.

The rearrangement combines TRBV3-1 (or the pseudogene TRBV3-2) with TRBJ2-3, with TRBD2 tentatively as D gene (6 bases match). Sequenced: peripheral blood. This receptor was obtained from a woman older than 75 with active or convalescent COVID-19. At the DNA level, the sequence is TGTGCCAGCAGCCTAAAGAGCGGGCCGGGGGATACGCAGTATTTT. Its product reads: CASSLKSGPGDTQYF.